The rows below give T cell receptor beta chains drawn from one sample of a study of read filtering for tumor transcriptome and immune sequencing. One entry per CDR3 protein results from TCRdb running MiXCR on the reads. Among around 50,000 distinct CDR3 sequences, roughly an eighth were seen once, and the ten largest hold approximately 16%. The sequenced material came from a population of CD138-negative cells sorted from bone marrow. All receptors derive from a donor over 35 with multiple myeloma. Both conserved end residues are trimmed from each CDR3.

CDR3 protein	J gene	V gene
ASQSSGGTDTQY	TRBJ2-3	TRBV27
ASSLGGDLYEQY	TRBJ2-7	TRBV5-1
ASSQDRAGQDEQY	TRBJ2-7	TRBV3-1
ASSGQSSGGDQETQY	TRBJ2-5	TRBV9
ASSLTQGMALPGELF	TRBJ2-2	TRBV19
ASREGQGREVNEQF	TRBJ2-1	TRBV5-1
ASSPSGAMNTEAF	TRBJ1-1	TRBV18
ASSDGTENTEAF	TRBJ1-1	TRBV2
ASSRGLDVAAQF	TRBJ2-1	TRBV11-2
SVVIETQY	TRBJ2-5	TRBV29-1
SADRDRAYEQY	TRBJ2-7	TRBV20-1
ASSPAQGIAYEQY	TRBJ2-7	TRBV14
ATMGQGGETQY	TRBJ2-5	TRBV24-1
ASSDPRTGGNTIY	TRBJ1-3	TRBV25-1
ASSPLGTGLYNEQF	TRBJ2-1	TRBV18
ASGRDRGRNEQY	TRBJ2-7	TRBV25-1
ASSQDSKGSNEAF	TRBJ1-1	TRBV3-1
ASSLAPGPGTGELI	TRBJ2-2	TRBV7-6
ASSSYVGGNEQF	TRBJ2-1	TRBV7-3
ASSPSPGTGLGTEAF	TRBJ1-1	TRBV9
ASSLGYVVVGETQY	TRBJ2-5	TRBV5-1
ASSYTFTGTVSYEQY	TRBJ2-7	TRBV6-5